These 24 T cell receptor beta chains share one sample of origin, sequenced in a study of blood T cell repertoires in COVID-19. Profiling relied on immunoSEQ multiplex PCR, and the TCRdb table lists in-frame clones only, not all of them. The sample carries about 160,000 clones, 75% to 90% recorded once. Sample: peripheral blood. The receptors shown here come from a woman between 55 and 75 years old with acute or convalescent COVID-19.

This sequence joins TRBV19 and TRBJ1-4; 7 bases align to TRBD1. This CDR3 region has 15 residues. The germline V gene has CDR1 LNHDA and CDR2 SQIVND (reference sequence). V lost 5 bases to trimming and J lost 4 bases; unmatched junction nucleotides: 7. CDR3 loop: CASSPRQGHNEKLFF. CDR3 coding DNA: TGTGCCAGTAGTCCTAGACAGGGACATAATGAAAAACTGTTTTTT.

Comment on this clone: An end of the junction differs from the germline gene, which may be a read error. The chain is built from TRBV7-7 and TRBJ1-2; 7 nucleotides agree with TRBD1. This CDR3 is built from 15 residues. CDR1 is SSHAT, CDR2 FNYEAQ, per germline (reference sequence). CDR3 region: CASSSGGQFFCGYTF. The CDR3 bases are TGTGCTAGCAGCTCCGGGGGACAGTTTTTCTGTGGCTACACCTTC. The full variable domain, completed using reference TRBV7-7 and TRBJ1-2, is GAGVSQSPRYKVTKRGQDVTLRCDPISSHATLYWYQQALGQGPEFLTYFNYEAQPDKSGLPSDRFSAERPEGSISTLTIQRTEQRDSAMYRCASSSGGQFFCGYTFGSGTRLTVV.

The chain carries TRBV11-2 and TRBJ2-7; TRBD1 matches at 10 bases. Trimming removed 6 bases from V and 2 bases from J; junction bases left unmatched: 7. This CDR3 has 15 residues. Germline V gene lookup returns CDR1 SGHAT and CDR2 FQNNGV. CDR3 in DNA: TGTGCCAGCAGTCTAGGGACAGGGGTTCCCTACGAGCAGTACTTC. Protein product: CASSLGTGVPYEQYF.

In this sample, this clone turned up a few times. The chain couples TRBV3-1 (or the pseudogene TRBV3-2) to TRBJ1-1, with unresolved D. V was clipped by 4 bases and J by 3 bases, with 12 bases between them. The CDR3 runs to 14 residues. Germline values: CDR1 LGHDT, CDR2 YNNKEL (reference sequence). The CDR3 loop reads CASSPGTVDTEAFF. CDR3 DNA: TGTGCCAGCAGCCCAGGAACGGTAGACACTGAAGCTTTCTTT.

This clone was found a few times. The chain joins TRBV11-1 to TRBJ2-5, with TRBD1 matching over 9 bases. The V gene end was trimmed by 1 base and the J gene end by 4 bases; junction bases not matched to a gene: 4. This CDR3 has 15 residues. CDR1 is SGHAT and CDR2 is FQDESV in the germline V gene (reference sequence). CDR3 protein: CASSLGTGAGETQYF. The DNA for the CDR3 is TGTGCCAGCAGCTTAGGGACAGGGGCTGGAGAGACCCAGTACTTC.

The CDR3 region has the DNA TGTGCCAGCAGCCGCAGGGAATTGACTGGAAACACCATATATTTT. Protein product: CASSRRELTGNTIYF. The chain links TRBV7-2 to TRBJ1-3, with D maybe TRBD1 (5 bases). V lost 5 bases and J lost 2, with 13 bases in between. The CDR3 consists of 15 residues. Germline V gene lookup returns CDR1 SGHTA and CDR2 FQGNSA.

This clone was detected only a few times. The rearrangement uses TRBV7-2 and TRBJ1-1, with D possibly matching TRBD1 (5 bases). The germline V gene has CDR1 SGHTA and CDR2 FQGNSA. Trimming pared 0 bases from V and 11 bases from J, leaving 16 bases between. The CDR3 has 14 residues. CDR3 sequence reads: CASSLARPGLTAFF. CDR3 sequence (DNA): TGTGCCAGCAGCTTAGCCAGACCGGGACTAACTGCTTTCTTT.

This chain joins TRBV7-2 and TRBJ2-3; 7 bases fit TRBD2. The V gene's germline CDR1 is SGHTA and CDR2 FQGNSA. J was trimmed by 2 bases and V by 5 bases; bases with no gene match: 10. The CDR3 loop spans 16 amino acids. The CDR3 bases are TGTGCCAGCAGCCGTACCCCGAGCGGGGTCACAGATACGCAGTATTTT. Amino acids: CASSRTPSGVTDTQYF.

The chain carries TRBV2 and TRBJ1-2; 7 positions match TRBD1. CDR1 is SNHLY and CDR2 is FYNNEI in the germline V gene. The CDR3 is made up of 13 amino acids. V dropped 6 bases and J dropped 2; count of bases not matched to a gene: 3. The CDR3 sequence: CASSQGQNYGYTF. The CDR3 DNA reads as TGTGCCAGCAGCCAGGGACAGAACTATGGCTACACCTTC.

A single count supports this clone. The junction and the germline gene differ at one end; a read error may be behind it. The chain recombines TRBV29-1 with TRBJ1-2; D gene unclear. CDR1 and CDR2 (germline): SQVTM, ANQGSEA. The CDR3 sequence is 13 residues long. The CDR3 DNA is TGCAGCGTTCAAGAGGGAGCGGGCTATGGCTACACCTTC. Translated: CSVQEGAGYGYTF.

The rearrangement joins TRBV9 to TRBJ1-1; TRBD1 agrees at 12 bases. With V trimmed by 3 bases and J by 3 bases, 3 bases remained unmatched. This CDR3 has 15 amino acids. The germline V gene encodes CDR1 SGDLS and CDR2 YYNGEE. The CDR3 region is CASSEGQGADTEAFF. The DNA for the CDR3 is TGTGCCAGCAGCGAGGGACAGGGGGCTGACACTGAAGCTTTCTTT. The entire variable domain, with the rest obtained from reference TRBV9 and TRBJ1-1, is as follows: DSGVTQTPKHLITATGQRVTLRCSPRSGDLSVYWYQQSLDQGLQFLIQYYNGEERAKGNILERFSAQQFPDLHSELNLSSLELGDSALYFCASSEGQGADTEAFFGQGTRLTVV.

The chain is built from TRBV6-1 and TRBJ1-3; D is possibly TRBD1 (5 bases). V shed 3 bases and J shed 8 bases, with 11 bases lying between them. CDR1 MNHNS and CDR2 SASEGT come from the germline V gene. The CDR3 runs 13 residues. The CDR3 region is CASSERQGDTIYF. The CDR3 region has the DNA TGTGCCAGCAGTGAGCGGCAGGGTGACACCATATATTTT.

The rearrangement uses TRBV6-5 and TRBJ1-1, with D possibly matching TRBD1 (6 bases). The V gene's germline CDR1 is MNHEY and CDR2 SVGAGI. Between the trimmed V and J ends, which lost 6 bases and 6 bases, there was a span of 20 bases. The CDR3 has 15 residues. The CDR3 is CASRKAPGGAAEAFF. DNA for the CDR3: TGTGCCAGCAGGAAGGCCCCGGGGGGCGCAGCTGAAGCTTTCTTT.

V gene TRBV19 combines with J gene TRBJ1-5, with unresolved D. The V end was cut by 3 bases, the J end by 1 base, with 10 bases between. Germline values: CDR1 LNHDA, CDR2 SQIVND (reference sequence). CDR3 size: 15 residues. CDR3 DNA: TGTGCCAGTAGTATGATGGAGGGAAGCAATCAGCCCCAGCATTTT. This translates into CASSMMEGSNQPQHF.

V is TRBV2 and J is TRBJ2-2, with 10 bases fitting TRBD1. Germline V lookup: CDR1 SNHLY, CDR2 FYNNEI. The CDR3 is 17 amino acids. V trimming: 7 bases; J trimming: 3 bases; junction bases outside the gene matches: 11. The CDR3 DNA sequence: TGTGCCAGCAATGCACCCCGGGACAGGGGATACACCGGGGAGCTGTTTTTT. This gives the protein CASNAPRDRGYTGELFF. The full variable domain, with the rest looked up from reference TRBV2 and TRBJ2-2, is EPEVTQTPSHQVTQMGQEVILRCVPISNHLYFYWYRQILGQKVEFLVSFYNNEISEKSEIFDDQFSVERPDGSNFTLKIRSTKLEDSAMYFCASNAPRDRGYTGELFFGEGSRLTVL.

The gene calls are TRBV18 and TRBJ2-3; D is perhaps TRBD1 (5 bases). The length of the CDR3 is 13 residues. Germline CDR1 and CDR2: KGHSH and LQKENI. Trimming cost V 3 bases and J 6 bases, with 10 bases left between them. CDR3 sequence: CASSPSRADTQYF. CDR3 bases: TGTGCCAGCTCACCCAGCAGGGCGGATACGCAGTATTTT. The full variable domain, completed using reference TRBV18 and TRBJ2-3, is NAGVMQNPRHLVRRRGQEARLRCSPMKGHSHVYWYRQLPEEGLKFMVYLQKENIIDESGMPKERFSAEFPKEGPSILRIQQVVRGDSAAYFCASSPSRADTQYFGPGTRLTVL.

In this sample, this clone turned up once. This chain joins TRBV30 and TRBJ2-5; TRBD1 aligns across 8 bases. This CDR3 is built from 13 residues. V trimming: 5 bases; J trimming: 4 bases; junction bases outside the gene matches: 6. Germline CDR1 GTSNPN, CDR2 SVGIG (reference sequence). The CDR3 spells CAWGQGVPETQYF. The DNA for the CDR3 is TGTGCCTGGGGACAGGGTGTTCCAGAGACCCAGTACTTC.

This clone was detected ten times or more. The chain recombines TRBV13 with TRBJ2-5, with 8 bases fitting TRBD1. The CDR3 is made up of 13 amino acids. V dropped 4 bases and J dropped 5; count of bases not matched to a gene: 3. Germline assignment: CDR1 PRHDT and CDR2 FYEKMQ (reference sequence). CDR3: CASSYRDRETQYF. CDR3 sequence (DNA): TGTGCCAGCAGCTACCGGGACAGGGAGACCCAGTACTTC.

CDR3 amino acids: CASSLVAGVGETQYF. The CDR3 DNA reads TGTGCCAGCAGCTTAGTAGCAGGGGTGGGGGAGACCCAGTACTTC. The chain combines TRBV7-2 with TRBJ2-5, with D possibly TRBD1 on 6 matching bases. There are 15 residues in the CDR3. Trimming removed 1 base from V and 5 bases from J, with 14 bases in between. Germline V CDR1 and CDR2: SGHTA, FQGNSA.

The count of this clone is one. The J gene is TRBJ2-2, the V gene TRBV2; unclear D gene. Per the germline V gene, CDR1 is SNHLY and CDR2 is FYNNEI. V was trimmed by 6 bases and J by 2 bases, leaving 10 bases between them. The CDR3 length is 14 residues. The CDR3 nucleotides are TGTGCCAGCAGCGTAGGCGGCAACACCGGGGAGCTGTTTTTT. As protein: CASSVGGNTGELFF.

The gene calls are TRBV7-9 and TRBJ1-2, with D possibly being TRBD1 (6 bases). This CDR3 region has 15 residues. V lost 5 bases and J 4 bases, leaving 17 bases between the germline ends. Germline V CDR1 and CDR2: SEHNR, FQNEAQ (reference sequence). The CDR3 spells CASSPGQSGSYGYTF. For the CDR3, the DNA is TGTGCCAGCAGCCCCGGACAGTCCGGTTCCTATGGCTACACCTTC.

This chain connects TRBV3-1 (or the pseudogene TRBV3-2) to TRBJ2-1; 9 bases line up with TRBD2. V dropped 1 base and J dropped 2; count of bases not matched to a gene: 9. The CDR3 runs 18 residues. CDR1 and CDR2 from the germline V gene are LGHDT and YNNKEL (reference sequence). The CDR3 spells CASSQGTPSGVPYNEQFF. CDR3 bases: TGTGCCAGCAGCCAAGGCACGCCTAGCGGGGTACCCTACAATGAGCAGTTCTTC.

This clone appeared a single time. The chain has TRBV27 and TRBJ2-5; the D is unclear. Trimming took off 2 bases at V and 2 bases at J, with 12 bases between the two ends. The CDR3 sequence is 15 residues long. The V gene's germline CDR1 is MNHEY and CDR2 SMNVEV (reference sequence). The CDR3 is CASSLTPTKQETQYF. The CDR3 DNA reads TGTGCCAGCAGTTTAACCCCCACTAAGCAAGAGACCCAGTACTTC.

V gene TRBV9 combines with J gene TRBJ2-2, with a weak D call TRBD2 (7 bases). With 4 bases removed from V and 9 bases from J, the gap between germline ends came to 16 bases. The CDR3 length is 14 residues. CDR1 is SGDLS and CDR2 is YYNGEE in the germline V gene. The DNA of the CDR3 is TGTGCCAGCAGCCTTAGGGGGGGCGCCAGGGAGCTGTTTTTT. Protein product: CASSLRGGARELFF. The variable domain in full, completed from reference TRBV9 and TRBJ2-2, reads DSGVTQTPKHLITATGQRVTLRCSPRSGDLSVYWYQQSLDQGLQFLIQYYNGEERAKGNILERFSAQQFPDLHSELNLSSLELGDSALYFCASSLRGGARELFFGEGSRLTVL.